Listed below are T cell receptor beta chains from one sample, sequenced in a study of somatic mutations in cytotoxic T cells in rheumatoid arthritis. Produced via immunoSEQ multiplex PCR; TCRdb's table is partial and in-frame only. The sample lists several thousand clones; 70% to 80% were seen once. The material was CD8+ T cells sorted from blood, obtained at a follow-up visit. All receptors come from an older woman with rheumatoid arthritis. CDR3s include the opening cysteine and the closing phenylalanine or tryptophan. The D gene is left open where the match is weak. The size field is filled for only some rows; it gives once, few, many or a size class.

v_gene	abundance	d_gene	j_gene	CDR3aa	CDR3nt
TRBV9	.	.	TRBJ2-1	CASSVPTNEQFF	TGTGCCAGCAGCGTTCCAACCAATGAGCAGTTCTTC
TRBV9	once	TRBD1	TRBJ1-4	CASSVGRGPEKLFF	TGTGCCAGCAGCGTTGGCAGGGGGCCTGAAAAACTGTTTTTT
TRBV6-1	.	TRBD1	TRBJ1-5	CASSPYRGSNQPQHF	TGTGCCAGCAGTCCGTACAGGGGTAGCAATCAGCCCCAGCATTTT
TRBV7-9	few	.	TRBJ2-7	CASQGSSEQYF	TGTGCCAGCCAGGGGTCCAGCGAGCAGTACTTC
TRBV7-6	few	.	TRBJ2-7	CASSTSQGGEQYF	TGTGCCAGCAGCACTTCCCAGGGGGGCGAGCAGTACTTC
TRBV10-3	.	.	TRBJ1-3	CAISDPTLTSGNTIYF	TGTGCCATCAGTGACCCGACCCTGACCTCTGGAAACACCATATATTTT
TRBV2	.	.	TRBJ2-5	CASSGSSPRYF	TGTGCCAGCAGTGGCAGCTCCCCGCGGTACTTC
TRBV7-9	.	.	TRBJ1-1	CASSQEGGFTEAFF	TGTGCCAGCAGCCAAGAAGGGGGATTCACTGAAGCTTTCTTT
TRBV28	.	.	TRBJ2-5	CASSVVFQETQYF	TGTGCCAGCAGTGTGGTTTTCCAAGAGACCCAGTACTTC
TRBV13	.	TRBD1	TRBJ1-1	CASSLSGGGTEAFF	TGTGCCAGCAGCTTATCAGGGGGGGGAACTGAAGCTTTCTTT
TRBV7-9	few	.	TRBJ2-7	CASSLGGDYEQYF	TGTGCCAGCAGCTTAGGCGGGGACTACGAGCAGTACTTC
TRBV28	.	.	TRBJ2-7	CASSFRDSGSYEQYF	TGTGCCAGCAGTTTCCGGGACTCCGGTTCCTACGAGCAGTACTTC
TRBV7-9	.	.	TRBJ1-1	CASSSPVMNTESLTEAFF	TGTGCCAGCAGCTCGCCAGTAATGAACACTGAATCGCTCACTGAAGCTTTCTTT
TRBV28	.	.	TRBJ1-1	CASSQWVGQNTEAFF	TGTGCCAGCAGTCAATGGGTAGGGCAGAACACTGAAGCTTTCTTT
TRBV4-1	.	TRBD1	TRBJ2-3	CASSQDAGGFSDTQYF	TGCGCCAGCAGCCAAGATGCAGGGGGTTTTTCAGATACGCAGTATTTT
TRBV7-6	.	.	TRBJ2-2	CASSPPTIGGELFF	TGTGCCAGCAGCCCCCCCACCATTGGAGGGGAGCTGTTTTTT
TRBV6-1	.	.	TRBJ1-2	CATPPEGALQNGYTF	TGTGCCACCCCCCCGGAAGGGGCCCTACAGAATGGCTACACCTTC
TRBV7-9	few	.	TRBJ1-4	CASSFQGINEKLFF	TGTGCCAGCAGCTTTCAGGGGATTAATGAAAAACTGTTTTTT
TRBV9	few	TRBD2	TRBJ2-2	CASSESVLAGGPGELFF	TGTGCCAGCAGCGAGTCAGTACTAGCGGGGGGGCCCGGGGAGCTGTTTTTT
TRBV5-6	.	.	TRBJ1-2	CASSGIDYGYTF	TGTGCCAGCAGTGGGATAGACTATGGCTACACCTTC
TRBV9	.	.	TRBJ1-5	CASSVLGDQPQHF	TGTGCCAGCAGCGTATTGGGAGATCAGCCCCAGCATTTT
TRBV7-9	once	TRBD2	TRBJ2-2	CASSLPGGRRAHTGELFF	TGTGCCAGCAGCCTTCCGGGGGGACGAAGGGCCCACACCGGGGAGCTGTTTTTT
TRBV11-3	.	TRBD2	TRBJ2-7	CASSPSELANEQYF	TGTGCCAGCAGCCCGTCGGAACTAGCGAACGAGCAGTACTTC
TRBV4-2	.	.	TRBJ2-1	CASSLPGLDEQFF	TGTGCCAGCAGCCTACCGGGACTCGATGAGCAGTTCTTC
TRBV4-1	.	.	TRBJ1-6	CASSQESGASSYNSPLHF	TGCGCCAGCAGCCAAGAGTCCGGGGCGAGCTCCTATAATTCACCCCTCCACTTT
TRBV5-1	.	TRBD2	TRBJ2-3	CASSTVLAGGLDTQYF	TGCGCCAGCAGCACCGTCCTAGCGGGGGGGCTAGATACGCAGTATTTT
TRBV28	.	.	TRBJ2-1	CASSPRDLVSYNEQFF	TGTGCCAGCAGTCCCCGGGACTTGGTCTCCTACAATGAGCAGTTCTTC
TRBV2	.	.	TRBJ2-1	CASIGRARYNEQFF	TGTGCCAGCATCGGCAGGGCAAGGTACAATGAGCAGTTCTTC
TRBV28	.	.	TRBJ2-3	CASSPRMDTTSTDTQYF	TGTGCCAGCAGTCCCCGGATGGACACTACGAGCACAGATACGCAGTATTTT
TRBV4-1	.	.	TRBJ1-2	CASSPDDLGGYGYTF	TGCGCCAGCAGCCCCGACGACTTGGGGGGCTATGGCTACACCTTC
TRBV11-3	once	.	TRBJ1-2	CASSGREAGYTF	TGTGCCAGCAGCGGGAGGGAGGCGGGCTACACCTTC
TRBV5-4	.	.	TRBJ2-2	CASSSDWANTGELFF	TGTGCCAGCAGCTCCGACTGGGCGAACACCGGGGAGCTGTTTTTT
TRBV9	.	.	TRBJ2-1	CASSVTYNEQFF	TGTGCCAGCAGCGTGACCTACAATGAGCAGTTCTTC
TRBV6-5	.	.	TRBJ2-7	CASSYSSHYEQYF	TGTGCCAGCAGTTACTCGAGCCACTACGAGCAGTACTTC
TRBV5-1	.	.	TRBJ2-2	CASSPGLGNTGELFF	TGCGCCAGCAGCCCGGGACTCGGGAACACCGGGGAGCTGTTTTTT
TRBV13	.	TRBD1	TRBJ2-7	CASSGPSDRGSYEQYF	TGTGCCAGCAGCGGTCCTTCGGACAGGGGTTCCTACGAGCAGTACTTC
TRBV4-1	.	.	TRBJ1-3	CASSQVWFSGNTIYF	TGCGCCAGCAGCCAAGTATGGTTCTCTGGAAACACCATATATTTT
TRBV6-6	.	.	TRBJ1-2	CASFSYGYTF	TGTGCCAGCTTTTCCTATGGCTACACCTTC
TRBV7-9	few	.	TRBJ2-7	CASSLQYEQYF	TGTGCCAGCAGCCTGCAGTACGAGCAGTACTTC
TRBV4-1	.	TRBD2	TRBJ2-7	CASSQEWGGFSYEQYF	TGCGCCAGCAGCCAAGAGTGGGGGGGGTTCTCCTACGAGCAGTACTTC
TRBV19	few	TRBD2	TRBJ2-1	CASSRTSGDYNEQFF	TGTGCCAGTAGCCGGACTAGCGGGGACTACAATGAGCAGTTCTTC